This T cell receptor beta chain comes out of a study of T cell repertoires in cytomegalovirus infection. Across the whole study: Matching HLA type, along with CMV infection, was indicated by public TCR beta signatures.

Overall study results and limits: Identification of carriers of CMV plus the relevant HLA was performed using cumulative public TCR beta family frequency. Across the ex vivo response, the dominant clonotypes were HLA-C-restricted CMV-specific TCR beta clonotypes.

The J segment lost 4 bases and the V segment lost 3 bases, leaving 9 bases of the junction unmatched. CDR3 length equals 16 residues. Germline V gives CDR1 MNHEY, CDR2 SMNVEV (reference sequence). MiXCR, run by TCRdb on the reads, gives a single entry per CDR3 protein. This sample has around 530,000 distinct CDR3 sequences; 26% occur once, and the top ten carry less than 15%. As to this clonotype: No antigen is known for it.

The sequencing input was PBMCs. This clonotype was sampled from a human donor in good health (CMV status not recorded). Some clones in this sample may be carry-over from other donors' samples. This chain links TRBV27 with TRBJ2-1, with 7 bases fitting TRBD2. The CDR3 sequence is CASSFPTREGYNEQFF. The CDR3 DNA reads as TGTGCCAGCAGTTTTCCCACTAGGGAGGGGTACAATGAGCAGTTCTTC.